Following are 31 T cell receptor beta chains from one sample sequenced in a study of naive and memory T cell subsets. Four PCR rounds used nested alpha and beta constant region primers plus the SP2 primer. TCRdb processed the 5' RACE reads anew with MiXCR; each CDR3 protein has one entry. The top ten hold 0.7% to 0.9% of the sample, which has roughly 48,000 distinct CDR3 sequences, around 4.7% seen once. TCR cDNA received a 3' ligated oligonucleotide that carried a UMI. These receptors were taken from a female donor in good health.

The chain carries TRBV28 and TRBJ2-6; maybe TRBD1 (5 bases). Germline V lookup: CDR1 MDHEN, CDR2 SYDVKM. The CDR3 spans 15 residues. V shed 3 bases and J shed 1 base, with 7 bases lying between them. The CDR3 region is CASSFTGSGANVLTF. CDR3 DNA sequence: TGTGCCAGCAGTTTCACAGGTTCTGGGGCCAACGTCCTGACTTTC.

This clonotype appeared many times. The J gene is TRBJ2-7, the V gene TRBV6-5; 8 positions agree with TRBD2. Germline-derived CDR1 and CDR2 are MNHEY and SVGAGI. The J segment lost 3 bases and the V segment lost 6 bases, leaving 7 bases of the junction unmatched. The CDR3 spans 14 residues. As DNA, the CDR3 is TGTGCCAGCAGCGCCGGGACTAGTGGCTACGAGCAGTACTTC. It is translated as CASSAGTSGYEQYF.

This clonotype was seen repeatedly, ten times or more. The chain is built from TRBV4-3 and TRBJ2-3, with a possible D match to TRBD2 (5 bases). Trimming took 6 bases from V and 1 from J, leaving 11 bases between them. The germline CDR1 and CDR2 sequences are LGHNA and YSLEER. The CDR3 is 14 amino acids. The CDR3 spells CASRGTGGTDTQYF. The CDR3 DNA is TGCGCCAGCAGAGGAACCGGGGGCACAGATACGCAGTATTTT.

By share, this clonotype counts as medium-sized (0.01 to 0.1%). The chain uses TRBV28 and TRBJ1-1, with 9 bases aligning to TRBD1. Germline CDR1 is MDHEN and CDR2 is SYDVKM. CDR3 length: 12 amino acids. V lost 5 bases to trimming and J lost 9 bases; unmatched junction nucleotides: 4. DNA for the CDR3: TGTGCCAGCAGTCTGGGACAGGGAAAAGCTTTCTTT. Encoded protein: CASSLGQGKAFF.

This clonotype was recorded many times. The genes are TRBV19 and TRBJ2-5, with 8 bases fitting TRBD1. Trimming removed 4 bases from V and 2 bases from J; junction bases left unmatched: 3. CDR1 and CDR2 from the germline V gene are LNHDA and SQIVND (reference sequence). This CDR3 is built from 14 residues. The CDR3 nucleotides read TGTGCCAGTAGTACCGGACAGGGTCAAGAGACCCAGTACTTC. The encoded protein is CASSTGQGQETQYF.

J is TRBJ2-1 and V is TRBV5-1; possible D gene TRBD1, 6 bases. Germline CDR1 is SGHRS and CDR2 is YFSETQ. The CDR3 length is 17 residues. V was cut by 6 bases and J by 0 bases, with 19 bases left in between. The CDR3 region has the DNA TGCGCCAGCACCCCCACAGGGACCCACAGCTCCTACAATGAGCAGTTCTTC. Translation: CASTPTGTHSSYNEQFF.

V is TRBV19 and J is TRBJ2-1; TRBD2 aligns across 11 bases. Trimming at V came to 3 bases and at J to 0 bases, leaving 16 bases not matched to a gene. The CDR3 is 21 residues long. Per germline, CDR1 LNHDA and CDR2 SQIVND (reference sequence). CDR3 amino acids: CASSMWDLPGLAESSYNEQFF. CDR3 in DNA: TGTGCCAGTAGTATGTGGGATTTACCGGGACTAGCGGAAAGCTCCTACAATGAGCAGTTCTTC.

This clonotype was counted at least ten times. J is TRBJ2-7 and V is TRBV20-1; tentative D call: TRBD2 (5 bases). V gave up 3 bases and J gave up 4 bases, with 13 bases separating them. Germline V lookup: CDR1 DFQATT, CDR2 SNEGSKA (reference sequence). There are 13 residues in the CDR3. This chain's CDR3 is CSASLLGNYEQYF. The CDR3 bases are TGCAGTGCTAGTCTGCTCGGGAATTACGAGCAGTACTTC.

Details on this clonotype: This sequence may be a read error, since a much larger clone differs from it by one base. The genes are TRBV20-1 and TRBJ2-1; 7 nucleotides match TRBD2. CDR1 is DFQATT, CDR2 SNEGSKA, per germline (reference sequence). The CDR3 sequence is 15 residues long. After removal of 1 base from V and 5 bases from J, the junction contained 8 bases not matched to a gene. This CDR3 is CSARGGGTGDNEQFF. The CDR3 nucleotides read TGCAGTGCTAGAGGGGGAGGGACTGGCGACAATGAGCAGTTCTTC.

This clonotype was detected a few times. Germline and junction disagree at one end, which may indicate a read error. The V call is TRBV12-3 or TRBV12-4, the J call TRBJ1-2, with TRBD1 matching 7 bases. The CDR3 length is 15 residues. In nucleotides, the CDR3 is TGTGCCAGCACCTTAACAGGGGTCCGTTCCTATGGCGACACCTTC. The encoded protein is CASTLTGVRSYGDTF.

This clonotype occurred many times. The chain recombines TRBV20-1 with TRBJ2-5, with D possibly being TRBD2 (6 bases). This CDR3 has 14 amino acids. The germline V and J ends were trimmed by 6 bases and 2 bases, with 16 bases remaining between them. The germline CDR1 and CDR2 sequences are DFQATT and SNEGSKA (reference sequence). CDR3 loop: CSAPRGDLQETQYF. The CDR3 DNA follows: TGCAGTGCCCCCCGCGGGGACCTTCAAGAGACCCAGTACTTC.

This clonotype was counted ten times or more. The rearrangement uses TRBV20-1 and TRBJ2-1, with D perhaps assigned TRBD1 or TRBD2 (5 bases each). The germline V gene has CDR1 DFQATT and CDR2 SNEGSKA (reference sequence). The CDR3 spans 14 residues. Trimming took off 5 bases at V and 6 bases at J, with 17 bases between the two ends. In nucleotides, the CDR3 is TGCAGTGCTCGGGACCTCCTGCCCCCCAATGAGCAGTTCTTC. It specifies CSARDLLPPNEQFF.

A word on this clonotype: This sequence may be a read error, since a much larger clone differs from it by one base. This chain uses TRBV24-1 with TRBJ1-2; no clear D gene. The CDR3 has 12 residues. Germline values: CDR1 KGHDR, CDR2 SFDVKD. CDR3 DNA: TGTGCCACCAGTGTGGGCTGGTATGGCGACACCTTC. This sequence encodes CATSVGWYGDTF.

There are many counts of this clonotype. The chain employs TRBV20-1 and TRBJ1-5; D not resolved. The CDR3 loop spans 15 amino acids. V was trimmed by 0 bases and J by 1 base, leaving 10 bases between them. Germline V gives CDR1 DFQATT, CDR2 SNEGSKA (reference sequence). CDR3 loop: CSARDGVLSNQPQHF. The CDR3 DNA is TGCAGTGCTAGAGATGGCGTTCTCAGCAATCAGCCCCAGCATTTT.

This clonotype has a count of ten or more. The rearrangement links TRBV29-1 to TRBJ1-4; tentatively, D is TRBD1 (5 bases). V was pared by 5 bases and J by 0 bases, with 13 bases between. CDR1 SQVTM and CDR2 ANQGSEA come from the germline V gene. The CDR3 length is 15 residues. CDR3 protein: CSVKQGRPTNEKLFF. Written as DNA, the CDR3 is TGCAGCGTTAAGCAGGGACGGCCAACTAATGAAAAACTGTTTTTT.

The CDR3 nucleotides read TGTGCCAGCAGCCTAGGACTAGCCCGCACAGATACGCAGTATTTT. Translation: CASSLGLARTDTQYF. V gene TRBV5-4 combines with J gene TRBJ2-3; 8 bases map to TRBD2. The ends lost 4 bases at V and 1 base at J; junction bases unmatched: 5. Germline CDR1 and CDR2: SGHNT and YYREEE (reference sequence). CDR3 size: 15 residues.

Only a few counts were recorded for this clonotype. The chain is built from TRBV10-2 and TRBJ2-3; TRBD1 matches at 7 bases. CDR3 length: 14 residues. Germline CDR1 and CDR2: WSHSY and SAAADI. The V gene end was trimmed by 6 bases and the J gene end by 0 bases; junction bases not matched to a gene: 3. The CDR3 loop reads CASRETGSTDTQYF. In DNA form, the CDR3 reads TGCGCCAGCAGGGAGACAGGGAGCACAGATACGCAGTATTTT.

Regarding this clonotype: Possible read error: a much larger clone is one base away. The chain employs TRBV30 and TRBJ1-6; D gene uncertain. Germline assignment: CDR1 GTSNPN and CDR2 SVGIG (reference sequence). This CDR3 contains 11 residues. V was trimmed by 2 bases and J by 9 bases, leaving 5 bases between them. The CDR3 sequence is CAWSSGSPLHF. CDR3 nucleotide sequence: TGTGCCTGGAGTTCCGGTTCACCCCTCCACTTT.

This clonotype has ten or more counts. The chain is built from TRBV4-1 and TRBJ2-7; the match to TRBD1 covers 7 bases. Germline lookup yields CDR1 MGHRA and CDR2 YSYEKL. Trimming took 5 bases from V and 2 from J; bases not matched to a gene: 6. The CDR3 runs to 14 residues. CDR3 sequence reads: CASSGRDSAYEQYF. CDR3 DNA: TGCGCCAGCAGCGGCCGGGACAGTGCCTACGAGCAGTACTTC.

This clonotype was observed at least ten times. V gene TRBV5-1 combines with J gene TRBJ2-7; D is tentatively TRBD1 or TRBD2 (5 bases each). V gave up 5 bases and J gave up 0 bases, with 18 bases separating them. This CDR3 region has 16 residues. Germline CDR1 and CDR2: SGHRS and YFSETQ. The CDR3 here is CASRLTPGPNSYEQYF. As DNA, the CDR3 is TGCGCCAGCAGACTCACTCCGGGACCCAACTCCTACGAGCAGTACTTC.

The chain uses TRBV28 and TRBJ2-1; D assignment may be TRBD1 or TRBD2 (5 bases each). The CDR3 totals 15 residues. The germline gives CDR1 MDHEN, CDR2 SYDVKM. V lost 8 bases to trimming and J lost 5 bases, with 19 bases between them. CDR3 residues: CASRKGSAGNNEQFF. CDR3 sequence (DNA): TGTGCCAGCCGGAAGGGGAGTGCGGGTAACAATGAGCAGTTCTTC.

This clonotype came up many times. The J gene is TRBJ1-6, the V gene TRBV6-4; D may be TRBD1 (5 bases). Germline V gives CDR1 MRHNA, CDR2 SNTAGT. The CDR3 contains 13 residues. The V and J ends lost 5 bases and 6 bases respectively, with 8 bases between them. The CDR3 here is CASSQTANSPLHF. In nucleotides, the CDR3 is TGTGCCAGCAGTCAGACAGCTAATTCACCCCTCCACTTT.

This clonotype was found many times. The gene calls are TRBV9 and TRBJ2-6; no clear D gene. The CDR3 loop spans 13 amino acids. Deletions cut 5 bases from V and 0 bases from J, with 3 bases between. Germline V lookup: CDR1 SGDLS, CDR2 YYNGEE. The CDR3, as DNA: TGTGCCAGCAGGTCCTCTGGGGCCAACGTCCTGACTTTC. Its protein is CASRSSGANVLTF.

The rearrangement links TRBV6-5 to TRBJ2-7, with TRBD2 matching over 9 bases. This CDR3 is 15 amino acids long. Germline V gene lookup returns CDR1 MNHEY and CDR2 SVGAGI. J lost 2 bases, V lost 4 bases, and 6 bases had no gene match. The CDR3 coding sequence is TGTGCCAGCAGTTTGGCGGGAGGGCCTCCCTACGAGCAGTACTTC. Translating gives CASSLAGGPPYEQYF.

This clonotype was counted ten times or more. V gene TRBV28 combines with J gene TRBJ1-1, with D possibly being TRBD1 (6 bases). V dropped 2 bases and J dropped 1 base, with 11 bases sitting between them. This CDR3 comprises 15 residues. Germline-derived CDR1 and CDR2 are MDHEN and SYDVKM. CDR3 bases: TGTGCCAGCAGTTTAGGGGGGCTGGGGAACACTGAAGCTTTCTTT. Its translation: CASSLGGLGNTEAFF.

The chain carries TRBV28 and TRBJ1-1; tentatively, D is TRBD1 (5 bases). Looked up from germline, CDR1 is MDHEN and CDR2 is SYDVKM. This CDR3 comprises 13 residues. CDR3 amino acids: CATRTPSGTEAFF. In nucleotides, the CDR3 is TGTGCTACAAGGACACCTTCGGGCACTGAAGCTTTCTTT.

The genes are TRBV4-1 and TRBJ2-3; 10 bases line up with TRBD1. Germline V gene lookup returns CDR1 MGHRA and CDR2 YSYEKL. After removal of 3 bases from V and 2 bases from J, the junction contained 8 bases not matched to a gene. This CDR3 is 17 amino acids long. Here the CDR3 reads CASSHQGQGGITDTQYF. CDR3 DNA sequence: TGCGCCAGCAGCCACCAAGGACAGGGGGGAATCACAGATACGCAGTATTTT.

CDR3 sequence (DNA): TGTGCCAGCAGCCAAAGGGGATTACTCCGGGAAAGGGGCTACGAGCAGTACTTC. Its translation is CASSQRGLLRERGYEQYF. The V gene is TRBV14, the J gene TRBJ2-7, with D possibly called TRBD1 or TRBD2 (5 bases each). The CDR3 runs to 18 residues. The V end was cut by 2 bases, the J end by 3 bases, with 23 bases between. CDR1 and CDR2 from the germline V gene are SGHDN and FVKESK.

This clonotype was picked up many times. The chain employs TRBV6-2 or TRBV6-3 and TRBJ2-7, with D possibly matching TRBD1 (6 bases). Germline CDR1 MNHEY, CDR2 SVGEGT. V was cut by 0 bases and J by 3 bases, with 9 bases left in between. The CDR3 covers 14 residues. The CDR3 here is CASSYSAQGYEQYF. DNA for the CDR3: TGTGCCAGCAGTTACTCGGCACAGGGCTACGAGCAGTACTTC.

This clonotype was observed a few times. The rearrangement links TRBV28 to TRBJ1-2, with TRBD1 identical over 10 bases. Per germline, CDR1 MDHEN and CDR2 SYDVKM. Losses at the gene ends were 4 bases for V and 4 bases for J; bases not matched to a gene: 12. CDR3 length equals 17 residues. The CDR3 bases are TGTGCCAGCAGTTCCTCCCGGGACAGGGGAAATATCTATGGCTACACCTTC. It translates to CASSSSRDRGNIYGYTF.

The rearrangement links TRBV20-1 to TRBJ2-7; the D gene could be TRBD1 or TRBD2 (5 bases each). The CDR3 runs 15 residues. V shed 0 bases and J shed 6 bases, with 18 bases lying between them. In germline, CDR1 is DFQATT, CDR2 SNEGSKA (reference sequence). The CDR3 bases are TGCAGTGCTAGAGAGGGAAATTCTGGGGGATTCGAGCAGTACTTC. Its translation is CSAREGNSGGFEQYF.